The 29 T cell receptor beta chains below were found in one sample sequenced in a study of a mutant IDH1 vaccine in newly diagnosed glioma. Their target antigens are unknown. Time point indicated: week 23, last vaccination. Doses consisted of 300 ug of mutant IDH1 20-mer peptide each, paired with topical imiquimod. Assay: immunoSEQ multiplex PCR; the TCRdb copy retains only in-frame clones and omits some. The table includes about 82,000 clones, almost 85% detected once. Sample: PBMCs, taken from a glioma patient whose treatment included an IDH1 peptide vaccine. The origin of the receptors is a man aged 25 to 45 with glioma. Some clones in this sample may be carry-over from other donors' samples.

The CDR3: CASSGKDADEQFF. Here the CDR3 DNA reads TGTGCCAGCAGCGGGAAGGATGCGGATGAGCAGTTCTTC. The V and J genes are TRBV5-4 and TRBJ2-1, with no clear D. The CDR3 length is 13 residues. Germline V gene data show CDR1 as SGHNT and CDR2 as YYREEE (reference sequence). V was cut by 4 bases and J by 8 bases, with 13 bases left in between.

The chain couples TRBV28 to TRBJ2-5; 8 bases are a match to TRBD2. This CDR3 comprises 14 residues. CDR1 MDHEN and CDR2 SYDVKM come from the germline V gene. The ends lost 5 bases at V and 2 bases at J; junction bases unmatched: 4. In DNA, the CDR3 is TGTGCCAGCAGTGCAACGGGGGGGCAAGAGACCCAGTACTTC. It specifies CASSATGGQETQYF.

For the CDR3, the DNA is TGTGCCAGCAGTCAGGGAGGGGGCGGCTACACCTTC. This sequence encodes CASSQGGGGYTF. J is TRBJ1-2 and V is TRBV6-5; 7 bases map to TRBD1. V trimming: 5 bases; J trimming: 8 bases; junction bases outside the gene matches: 5. Germline V lookup: CDR1 MNHEY, CDR2 SVGAGI. The CDR3 totals 12 residues.

This clone was detected once. This rearrangement joins TRBV27 to TRBJ1-4; D call uncertain. V was shortened by 3 bases and J by 5 bases, with 7 bases between the two germline ends. The germline V gene has CDR1 MNHEY and CDR2 SMNVEV (reference sequence). The CDR3 extends over 13 amino acids. The CDR3 DNA reads TGTGCCAGCAGTTTCCACGGGAATGAAAAACTGTTTTTT. Translated: CASSFHGNEKLFF.

The V gene is TRBV11-1, the J gene TRBJ1-2; D is unclear. In germline, CDR1 is SGHAT, CDR2 FQDESV (reference sequence). The CDR3 has 13 amino acids. Deletions cut 5 bases from V and 2 bases from J, with 9 bases between. The CDR3 bases are TGTGCCAGCAGCCTAGGAAGAAACTATGGCTACACCTTC. This sequence encodes CASSLGRNYGYTF.

The chain is built from TRBV18 and TRBJ1-5, with D possibly TRBD1 on 5 matching bases. Germline V gene sequence: CDR1 KGHSH, CDR2 LQKENI. The CDR3 sequence is 15 residues long. V gave up 4 bases and J gave up 4 bases, with 14 bases separating them. The chain's CDR3 is CASSLTRGDNQPQHF. The CDR3, as DNA: TGTGCCAGCTCACTGACACGGGGGGATAATCAGCCCCAGCATTTT.

J is TRBJ2-7 and V is TRBV21-1; the table gives TRBD2 as D, unverified against the DNA. TRBV21-1 is a pseudogene locus. This CDR3 region has 15 residues. The CDR3 sequence is CASSKTLATSYEQYF. The CDR3, as DNA: TGTGCCAGCAGCAAAACCCTAGCGACCTCCTACGAGCAGTACTTC.

The chain employs TRBV4-2 and TRBJ1-2, with unresolved D. Germline V lookup: CDR1 LGHNA, CDR2 YNFKEQ. The CDR3 consists of 13 residues. V lost 0 bases and J 8 bases, leaving 10 bases between the germline ends. The CDR3 protein is CASSQDLPSGYTF. The DNA for the CDR3 is TGTGCCAGCAGCCAAGATTTGCCGTCCGGCTACACCTTC.

The chain couples TRBV5-1 to TRBJ1-1; weak D call: TRBD1 (6 bases). This CDR3 is built from 15 residues. Germline CDR1 SGHRS, CDR2 YFSETQ. V shed 4 bases and J shed 5 bases, with 18 bases lying between them. The CDR3 loop reads CASSLNQGSGTEAFF. For the CDR3, the DNA is TGCGCCAGCAGCCTAAATCAGGGGTCGGGGACTGAAGCTTTCTTT.

About this clone itself: The same CDR3 can be traced to other DNA sequences in this sample. The V call is TRBV29-1, the J call TRBJ1-1; the D is unclear. V was pared by 4 bases and J by 4 bases, with 7 bases between. CDR3 size: 11 residues. Germline CDR1 is SQVTM and CDR2 is ANQGSEA. The CDR3 DNA is TGCAGCGTTGGTTGGGGCACTGAAGCTTTCTTT. Translation gives CSVGWGTEAFF.

This chain connects TRBV5-6 to TRBJ2-5, with D possibly TRBD1 on 5 matching bases. Germline V gene data show CDR1 as SGHDT and CDR2 as YYEEEE. Trimming removed 0 bases from V and 4 bases from J, with 13 bases in between. CDR3 size: 15 residues. The CDR3 DNA follows: TGTGCCAGCAGCTTGGAAGGGGCGACGAGAGAGACCCAGTACTTC. Protein product: CASSLEGATRETQYF.

The chain is built from TRBV5-1 and TRBJ2-4; D might be TRBD1 (6 bases). Per the germline V gene, CDR1 is SGHRS and CDR2 is YFSETQ. The CDR3 runs 16 residues. V gave up 0 bases and J gave up 0 bases, with 10 bases separating them. The CDR3 is CASSLGGTLAKNIQYF. For the CDR3, the DNA is TGCGCCAGCAGCTTGGGGGGGACACTAGCCAAAAACATTCAGTACTTC.

This clone was observed once. This sequence joins TRBV9 and TRBJ1-5; D call uncertain. With 0 bases removed from V and 6 bases from J, the gap between germline ends came to 13 bases. There are 15 residues in the CDR3. Germline V CDR1 and CDR2: SGDLS, YYNGEE. The CDR3 loop is CASSVEASWGQPQHF. The CDR3 coding sequence is TGTGCCAGCAGCGTAGAAGCTTCGTGGGGTCAGCCCCAGCATTTT.

The chain joins TRBV7-2 to TRBJ2-7, with unresolved D. V was cut by 2 bases and J by 5 bases, with 13 bases left in between. CDR3 length: 14 amino acids. The germline V gene has CDR1 SGHTA and CDR2 FQGNSA. The DNA of the CDR3 is TGTGCCAGCAGCTTAAGCCAGAACGCCCACGAGCAGTACTTC. It specifies CASSLSQNAHEQYF.

The chain's CDR3 is CASSFGGGQPQHF. The DNA of the CDR3 is TGTGCCAGCAGTTTTGGGGGGGGTCAGCCCCAGCATTTT. The V gene is TRBV28, the J gene TRBJ1-5, with D possibly matching TRBD1 (5 bases). V was clipped by 3 bases and J by 6 bases, with 9 bases between them. From germline, CDR1 is MDHEN and CDR2 SYDVKM. This CDR3 is built from 13 residues. Variable domain in full (rest from reference TRBV28 and TRBJ1-5): DVKVTQSSRYLVKRTGEKVFLECVQDMDHENMFWYRQDPGLGLRLIYFSYDVKMKEKGDIPEGYSVSREKKERFSLILESASTNQTSMYLCASSFGGGQPQHFGDGTRLSIL.

By frequency in the sample, this clone is medium-sized (0.01 to 0.1%). V gene TRBV6-5 combines with J gene TRBJ1-1; 8 nucleotides align to TRBD1. CDR3 length equals 15 residues. The trim removed 5 bases at V and 4 bases at J, leaving 9 bases unmatched. Germline loops: CDR1 MNHEY, CDR2 SVGAGI. Written as DNA, the CDR3 is TGTGCCAGCAGTCCCTCGACAGGGGTGGGCACTGAAGCTTTCTTT. Residues: CASSPSTGVGTEAFF.

There are a few counts of this clone. The chain joins TRBV4-1 to TRBJ1-1; D gene ambiguous. Germline V gene data show CDR1 as MGHRA and CDR2 as YSYEKL. V gave up 4 bases and J gave up 0 bases, with 12 bases separating them. CDR3 size: 15 residues. The CDR3 DNA reads TGCGCCAGCAGCCTAAGAGGAACCTTGAACACTGAAGCTTTCTTT. The encoded protein is CASSLRGTLNTEAFF.

The chain uses TRBV29-1 and TRBJ1-1, with D unclear. The CDR3 consists of 14 residues. Trimming removed 6 bases from V and 5 bases from J, with 19 bases in between. Germline V CDR1 and CDR2: SQVTM, ANQGSEA. The CDR3 region is CSVSAGPGRTEAFF. The CDR3 bases are TGCAGCGTAAGCGCGGGCCCCGGGAGGACTGAAGCTTTCTTT.

V is TRBV7-8 and J is TRBJ2-5; D not certain. Looked up from germline, CDR1 is SGHVS and CDR2 is FQNEAQ. Between the trimmed V and J ends, which lost 7 bases and 5 bases, there was a span of 17 bases. This CDR3 region has 14 residues. The CDR3 region has the DNA TGTGCCAGCAAGCGTGATACCGGTAGGGAGACCCAGTACTTC. Translated: CASKRDTGRETQYF.

CDR3 protein: CASRTGTGAKNIQYF. CDR3 DNA sequence: TGTGCCAGCAGGACCGGGACAGGGGCCAAAAACATTCAGTACTTC. This chain joins TRBV2 and TRBJ2-4, with 9 bases matching TRBD1. Trimming removed 6 bases from V and 1 base from J; junction bases left unmatched: 4. Germline V gene data show CDR1 as SNHLY and CDR2 as FYNNEI. This CDR3 region has 15 residues.

The rearrangement links TRBV6-5 to TRBJ1-5; TRBD1 is a possible D gene (6 bases). Trimming cost V 6 bases and J 4 bases, with 10 bases left between them. The CDR3 length is 13 residues. Per germline, CDR1 MNHEY and CDR2 SVGAGI. Here the CDR3 DNA reads TGTGCCAGCAGGCGGACAGTGAATCAGCCCCAGCATTTT. Its translation: CASRRTVNQPQHF.

This clone has only a few counts. This sequence joins TRBV30 and TRBJ1-2; D is undetermined. The CDR3 spans 13 residues. With 5 bases removed from V and 4 bases from J, the gap between germline ends came to 14 bases. CDR1 and CDR2 from the germline V gene are GTSNPN and SVGIG (reference sequence). CDR3: CAWWTREGYGYTF. The CDR3 DNA follows: TGTGCCTGGTGGACTCGGGAGGGCTATGGCTACACCTTC. Looking up the rest from reference TRBV30 and TRBJ1-2 gives the full variable domain: SQTIHQWPATLVQPVGSPLSLECTVEGTSNPNLYWYRQAAGRGLQLLFYSVGIGQISSEVPQNLSASRPQDRQFILSSKKLLLSDSGFYLCAWWTREGYGYTFGSGTRLTVV.

This clone appeared once. J is TRBJ1-2 and V is TRBV10-3; D gene uncertain. CDR3 length equals 12 residues. Trimming cost V 3 bases and J 7 bases, with 9 bases left between them. Germline CDR1 ENHRY, CDR2 SYGVKD. The CDR3 region has the DNA TGTGCCATCAGTGACTCTATGTCTGGCTACACCTTC. Protein: CAISDSMSGYTF.

This clone came up once. The chain has TRBV30 and TRBJ2-7; no firm D call. Trimming removed 2 bases at V and 2 bases at J, with 7 bases between. The CDR3 is 12 amino acids. Germline V gene data show CDR1 as GTSNPN and CDR2 as SVGIG (reference sequence). The CDR3 spells CAWSPRAYEQYF. The CDR3 coding sequence is TGTGCCTGGAGTCCACGGGCCTACGAGCAGTACTTC.

The chain joins TRBV9 to TRBJ2-3; D is ambiguous. Trimming removed 0 bases from V and 5 bases from J, with 13 bases in between. This CDR3 has 15 amino acids. Germline V lookup: CDR1 SGDLS, CDR2 YYNGEE. The CDR3 loop is CASSVASHTIDTQYF. In nucleotides, the CDR3 is TGTGCCAGCAGCGTAGCAAGTCACACGATAGATACGCAGTATTTT.

The gene calls are TRBV14 and TRBJ1-6; D gene ambiguous. Trimming shortened V by 0 bases and J by 9 bases, and 15 bases separated the two germline ends. Germline CDR1 reads SGHDN; CDR2 reads FVKESK. This CDR3 has 16 amino acids. DNA of the CDR3: TGTGCCAGCAGCCAAGAAGTGCCGGGAATAGGTTCACCCCTCCACTTT. As protein: CASSQEVPGIGSPLHF.

This clone was found once. The chain couples TRBV10-3 to TRBJ2-1, with 14 bases lining up with TRBD2. The CDR3 spans 16 residues. Germline CDR1 is ENHRY and CDR2 is SYGVKD. Trimming at V came to 2 bases and at J to 6 bases, leaving 3 bases not matched to a gene. CDR3 DNA sequence: TGTGCCATCAGTGAGCGGGGACTAGCGGGAGTCAATGAGCAGTTCTTC. It encodes CAISERGLAGVNEQFF.

The chain uses TRBV10-2 and TRBJ1-2; TRBD1 aligns across 7 bases. The V and J ends lost 2 bases and 6 bases, in that order; junction bases with no gene match: 6. The CDR3 sequence is 14 residues long. CDR1 is WSHSY, CDR2 SAAADI, per germline. CDR3 bases: TGCGCCAGCAGTGAGACGGGGACAGCTAATGGCTACACCTTC. Its translation is CASSETGTANGYTF.

The chain joins TRBV5-6 to TRBJ2-7; 7 nucleotides agree with TRBD1. Germline lookup yields CDR1 SGHDT and CDR2 YYEEEE. This CDR3 has 15 residues. The ends lost 4 bases at V and 5 bases at J; junction bases unmatched: 12. The CDR3 loop is CASSRADLQGHEQYF. CDR3 sequence (DNA): TGTGCCAGCAGCCGAGCAGACTTACAGGGGCACGAGCAGTACTTC.